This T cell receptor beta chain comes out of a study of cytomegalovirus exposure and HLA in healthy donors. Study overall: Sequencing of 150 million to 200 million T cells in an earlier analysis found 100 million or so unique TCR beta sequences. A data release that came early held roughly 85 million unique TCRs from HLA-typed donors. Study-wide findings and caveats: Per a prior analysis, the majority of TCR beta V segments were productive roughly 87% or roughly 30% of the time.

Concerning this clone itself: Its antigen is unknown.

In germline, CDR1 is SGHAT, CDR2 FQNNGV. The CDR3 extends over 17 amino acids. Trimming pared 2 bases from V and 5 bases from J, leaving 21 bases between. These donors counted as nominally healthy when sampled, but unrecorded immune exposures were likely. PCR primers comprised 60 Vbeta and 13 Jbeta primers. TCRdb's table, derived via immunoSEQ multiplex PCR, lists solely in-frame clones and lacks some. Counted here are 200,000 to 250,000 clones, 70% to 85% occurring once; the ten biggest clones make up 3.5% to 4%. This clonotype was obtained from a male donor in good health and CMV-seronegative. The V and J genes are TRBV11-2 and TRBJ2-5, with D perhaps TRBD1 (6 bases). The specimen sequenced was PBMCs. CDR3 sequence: CASSLTPTPGRGETQYF. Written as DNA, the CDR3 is TGTGCCAGCAGCTTAACACCGACACCGGGTAGGGGGGAGACCCAGTACTTC.